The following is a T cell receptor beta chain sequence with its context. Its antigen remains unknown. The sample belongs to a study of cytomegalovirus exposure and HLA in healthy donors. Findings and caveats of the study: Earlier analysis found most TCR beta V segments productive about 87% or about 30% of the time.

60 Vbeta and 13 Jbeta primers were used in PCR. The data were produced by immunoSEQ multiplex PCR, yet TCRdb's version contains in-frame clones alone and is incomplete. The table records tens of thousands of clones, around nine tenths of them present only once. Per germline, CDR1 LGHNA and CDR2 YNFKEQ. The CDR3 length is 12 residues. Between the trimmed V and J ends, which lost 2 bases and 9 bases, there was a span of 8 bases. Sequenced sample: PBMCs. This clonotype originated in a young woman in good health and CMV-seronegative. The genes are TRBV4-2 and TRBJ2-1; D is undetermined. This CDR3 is CASSQLRIEQFF. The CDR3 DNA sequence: TGTGCCAGCAGCCAACTGCGAATTGAGCAGTTCTTC.